The clone carrying this T cell receptor (beta chain) was seen more than once but under ten times. Its antigen is as yet unknown. In a library made to pick up alpha chains, this beta chain is a stray read with a size that means little. TCRdb independently ran MiXCR on the 5' RACE reads; one entry per CDR3 protein. The sample lists some 150 distinct CDR3 sequences; around two fifths were seen once. Time point here: sample taken at primary tumor resection. The cohort: 70 to 75 early-stage, untreated non-small cell lung cancer patients. Unsorted whole RNA of tumor, nontumor lung or frozen PBMC was sequenced. This record comes from a study of spatial heterogeneity in lung cancer. Study as a whole: TCR transcript counts in tumor regions correlated strongly with a T cell module score from matched bulk RNA-seq.

Whole-study results and caveats: For expanded intratumoral alpha and beta TCRs, counts tracked tumor mutation counts. Alpha chain coverage of tumor T cells was estimated at 6% to 8%, and beta chain coverage at around 13%.

This receptor was taken from a female donor with early-stage non-small cell lung cancer. Material: lung tumor tissue, obtained at surgery.

The CDR3 here is CASSLPPGTTGNEQFF. The CDR3 DNA reads as TGTGCCAGCAGCTTACCCCCCGGGACTACCGGCAATGAGCAGTTCTTC. J is TRBJ2-1 and V is TRBV7-6, with 7 bases matching TRBD2. This CDR3 is built from 16 residues. Unmatched junction bases numbered 10, after V lost 2 bases and J lost 6 bases. The germline CDR1 and CDR2 sequences are SGHVS and FNYEAQ.